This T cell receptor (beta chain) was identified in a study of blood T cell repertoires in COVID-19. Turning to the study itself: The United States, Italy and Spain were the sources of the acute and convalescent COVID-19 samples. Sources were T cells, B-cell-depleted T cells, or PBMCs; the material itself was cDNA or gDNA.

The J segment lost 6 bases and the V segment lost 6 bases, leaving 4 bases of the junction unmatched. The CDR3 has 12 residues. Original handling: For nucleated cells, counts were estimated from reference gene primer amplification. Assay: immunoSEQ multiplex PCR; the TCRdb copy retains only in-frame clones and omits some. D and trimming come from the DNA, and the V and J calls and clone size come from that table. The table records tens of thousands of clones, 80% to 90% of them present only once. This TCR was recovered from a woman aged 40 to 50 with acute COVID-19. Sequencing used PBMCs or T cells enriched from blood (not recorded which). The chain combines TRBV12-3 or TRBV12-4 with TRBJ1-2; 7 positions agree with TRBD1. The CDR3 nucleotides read TGTGCCAGCAGGACAGGGTTAGATGGCTACACCTTC. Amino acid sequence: CASRTGLDGYTF.